This T cell receptor beta chain was recorded in a study of blood T cell repertoires in COVID-19. Per the germline V gene, CDR1 is SNHLY and CDR2 is FYNNEI. This CDR3 has 14 residues. Trimming pared 4 bases from V and 1 base from J, leaving 10 bases between. Sequencing was performed with immunoSEQ multiplex PCR; in TCRdb, only in-frame clones are kept and a portion is missing. The sample records roughly 100,000 clones, 70% to 80% being singletons. The chain has TRBV2 and TRBJ1-1; tentative D call: TRBD1 (5 bases). Sequenced input: peripheral blood. The receptor's source is a man in his 60s with active or convalescent COVID-19. This CDR3 reads CASSGGVANTEAFF. The CDR3 region has the DNA TGTGCCAGCAGTGGGGGGGTGGCGAACACTGAAGCTTTCTTT.